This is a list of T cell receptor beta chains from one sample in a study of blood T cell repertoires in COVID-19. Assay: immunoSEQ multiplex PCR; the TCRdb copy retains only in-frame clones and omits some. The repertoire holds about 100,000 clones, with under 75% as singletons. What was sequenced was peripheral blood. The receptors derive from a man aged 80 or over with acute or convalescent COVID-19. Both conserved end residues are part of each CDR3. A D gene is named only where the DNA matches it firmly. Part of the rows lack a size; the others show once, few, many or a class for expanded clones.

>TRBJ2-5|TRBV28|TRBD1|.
TGTGCCAGCAGTTTCCCCCGGACAGGGGATATCCAAGAGACCCAGTACTTC
CASSFPRTGDIQETQYF
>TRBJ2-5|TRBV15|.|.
TGTGCCACCAGCAGAGATCGGTATCTTGGGGGGTCCGAAGAAACCCAGTACTTC
CATSRDRYLGGSEETQYF
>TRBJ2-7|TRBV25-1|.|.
TGTGCCAGCAGTAGTCACAGCTACGAGCAGTACTTC
CASSSHSYEQYF
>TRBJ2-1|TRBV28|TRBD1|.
TGTGCCAGCAGTCCACCAGCCCCGGACAGGGATCCGTTCTTC
CASSPPAPDRDPFF
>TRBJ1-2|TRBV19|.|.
TGTGCCAGTAGTGTCTACGAGTATGGCTACACCTTC
CASSVYEYGYTF
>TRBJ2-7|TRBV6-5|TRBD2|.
TGTGCCAGCAGTTACTCGATGGGCGGGAGAGGGCACGAGCAGTACTTC
CASSYSMGGRGHEQYF
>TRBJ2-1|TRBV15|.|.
TGTGCCACCAGCAGGGGAACTAGTGGGCTTCGCAATGAGCAGTTCTTC
CATSRGTSGLRNEQFF
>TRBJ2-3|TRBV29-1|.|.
TGCAGCGCCGGGAGCTCTCGGGCAGATACGCAGTATTTT
CSAGSSRADTQYF
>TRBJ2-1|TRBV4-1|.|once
TGCGCCAGCAGCCAAGTTATGGGGAGTGAATACAATGAGCAGTTCTTC
CASSQVMGSEYNEQFF
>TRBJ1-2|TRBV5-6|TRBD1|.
TGTGCCAACAGCTTCTACAGGGGGAGCTCTGGCTACACCTTC
CANSFYRGSSGYTF
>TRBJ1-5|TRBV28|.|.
TGTGCCACGAGGGCGTCCCTGAATCAGCCCCAGCATTTT
CATRASLNQPQHF